Presented here are 31 T cell receptor beta chains from one specimen sequenced in a study of blood T cell repertoires in COVID-19. Libraries were prepared by immunoSEQ multiplex PCR; TCRdb keeps only in-frame clonotypes and omits some of them. This table holds some 76,000 clones, 70% to 90% found once. The sequenced material came from peripheral blood. The source of these receptors is a man older than 75 in a cohort sampled during active COVID-19.

The chain combines TRBV5-1 with TRBJ2-3; a possible D gene is TRBD1 (5 bases). This CDR3 comprises 14 residues. CDR1 SGHRS and CDR2 YFSETQ come from the germline V gene. Trimming took 1 base from V and 2 from J, leaving 8 bases between them. The CDR3 loop is CASSLSDNTDTQYF. CDR3 DNA: TGCGCCAGCAGCTTGTCGGACAACACAGATACGCAGTATTTT.

V gene TRBV19 combines with J gene TRBJ2-1; D possibly corresponds to TRBD2 (7 bases). The CDR3 has 15 residues. Germline CDR1 reads LNHDA; CDR2 reads SQIVND (reference sequence). The V and J ends lost 0 bases and 2 bases respectively, with 8 bases between them. CDR3 coding DNA: TGTGCCAGTAGTATAGACGGGGGGCCCTACAATGAGCAGTTCTTC. As protein: CASSIDGGPYNEQFF.

The V call is TRBV3-1 (or the pseudogene TRBV3-2), the J call TRBJ2-7; 11 bases are a match to TRBD1. Trimming cost V 1 base and J 13 bases; bases outside gene matches: 6. CDR3 length: 13 amino acids. From germline, CDR1 is LGHDT and CDR2 YNNKEL (reference sequence). CDR3 region: CASSQAPGQGVYF. The CDR3 nucleotides read TGTGCCAGCAGCCAAGCACCGGGACAGGGGGTCTACTTC.

The V gene is TRBV9, the J gene TRBJ1-1; possible D gene TRBD1, 6 bases. V was pared by 4 bases and J by 1 base, with 8 bases between. The CDR3 sequence is 13 residues long. Germline CDR1 SGDLS, CDR2 YYNGEE. The CDR3 DNA follows: TGTGCCAGCAGCTCCAGGGGGAACACTGAAGCTTTCTTT. This gives the protein CASSSRGNTEAFF.

The J gene is TRBJ1-5, the V gene TRBV7-9; D unresolved. The CDR3 runs 16 residues. Germline assignment: CDR1 SEHNR and CDR2 FQNEAQ (reference sequence). The V gene lost 8 bases and the J gene lost 2 bases, with 19 bases spanning the gap. The CDR3 DNA reads TGTGCCAGCCGAACATCGGAAACAGTAGGCAATCAGCCCCAGCATTTT. Its protein is CASRTSETVGNQPQHF.

The chain recombines TRBV7-9 with TRBJ2-1, with a possible D match to TRBD2 (5 bases). This CDR3 comprises 14 residues. The germline V gene has CDR1 SEHNR and CDR2 FQNEAQ (reference sequence). V lost 4 bases, J lost 7 bases, and 14 bases lay in between. Here the CDR3 DNA reads TGTGCCAGCAGCTACGAGGGTTTAGGGAATGAGCAGTTCTTC. Its protein product is CASSYEGLGNEQFF. The full variable domain, completed using reference TRBV7-9 and TRBJ2-1, is DTGVSQNPRHKITKRGQNVTFRCDPISEHNRLYWYRQTLGQGPEFLTYFQNEAQLEKSRLLSDRFSAERPKGSFSTLEIQRTEQGDSAMYLCASSYEGLGNEQFFGPGTRLTVL.

The gene calls are TRBV24-1 and TRBJ1-1, with D perhaps TRBD1 (6 bases). Germline CDR1 reads KGHDR; CDR2 reads SFDVKD. There are 14 residues in the CDR3. V lost 7 bases and J lost 6, with 17 bases in between. CDR3 in DNA: TGTGCCACCAGGGGTGGCGGGGGCTACTCTGAAGCTTTCTTT. Amino acid sequence: CATRGGGGYSEAFF.

The genes are TRBV7-7 and TRBJ2-3; D gene ambiguous. Germline CDR1 is SSHAT and CDR2 is FNYEAQ (reference sequence). The CDR3 covers 14 residues. Trimming removed 5 bases from V and 2 bases from J, with 11 bases in between. CDR3: CASSEVRPTDTQYF. DNA of the CDR3: TGTGCCAGCAGCGAGGTTCGGCCCACAGATACGCAGTATTTT.

The chain recombines TRBV5-4 with TRBJ2-1, with 7 bases lining up with TRBD2. The CDR3 contains 15 residues. The ends lost 2 bases at V and 4 bases at J; junction bases unmatched: 6. The V gene's germline CDR1 is SGHNT and CDR2 YYREEE (reference sequence). The CDR3 DNA is TGTGCCAGCAGCTTACTCGGCGGGGGTTACAATGAGCAGTTCTTC. This sequence encodes CASSLLGGGYNEQFF.

The rearrangement links TRBV6-5 to TRBJ2-7, with TRBD1 identical over 7 bases. Germline values: CDR1 MNHEY, CDR2 SVGAGI. This CDR3 is built from 13 residues. The ends lost 2 bases at V and 6 bases at J; junction bases unmatched: 4. CDR3 in amino acids: CASSYAAGGEQYV. For the CDR3, the DNA is TGTGCCAGCAGTTACGCCGCAGGGGGCGAGCAGTACGTC.

The J gene is TRBJ1-5, the V gene TRBV28, with 9 bases identical to TRBD1. V lost 6 bases, J lost 2 bases, and 5 bases stayed unmatched. Germline assignment: CDR1 MDHEN and CDR2 SYDVKM. The CDR3 spans 15 residues. This CDR3 reads CASSFRTGGNQPQHF. In DNA form, the CDR3 reads TGTGCCAGCAGCTTTCGGACAGGGGGCAATCAGCCCCAGCATTTT.

This clone turned up a few times. The chain uses TRBV14 and TRBJ1-6, with unresolved D. The CDR3 is made up of 12 amino acids. V lost 0 bases and J 13 bases, leaving 7 bases between the germline ends. From germline, CDR1 is SGHDN and CDR2 FVKESK. The CDR3: CASSQDSRPLHF. The CDR3 nucleotides read TGTGCCAGCAGCCAAGATTCCAGGCCCCTCCACTTT.

The V gene is TRBV10-3, the J gene TRBJ1-4; TRBD1 agrees at 8 bases. The germline gives CDR1 ENHRY, CDR2 SYGVKD. This CDR3 is built from 14 residues. V lost 10 bases to trimming and J lost 4 bases; unmatched junction nucleotides: 8. Here the CDR3 DNA reads TGTGCCAGCACAACAGGGGGTATTAATGAAAAACTGTTTTTT. Protein: CASTTGGINEKLFF.

This chain links TRBV20-1 with TRBJ2-5, with D hard to call. Germline lookup yields CDR1 DFQATT and CDR2 SNEGSKA (reference sequence). Between the trimmed V and J ends, which lost 6 bases and 9 bases, there was a span of 11 bases. The CDR3 length is 10 residues. CDR3 amino acids: CSAGLAAQYF. The CDR3 DNA is TGCAGTGCCGGCCTGGCGGCCCAGTACTTC.

This clone is a singleton in its sample. The CDR3 DNA reads as TGTGCCAGCAGCCTCCGGGGGGGGTACCAAGAGACCCAGTACTTC. Translating it yields CASSLRGGYQETQYF. V and J are TRBV4-2 and TRBJ2-5; TRBD2 aligns across 8 bases. V shed 4 bases and J 0 bases; nucleotides not matched to a gene: 4. The germline V gene encodes CDR1 LGHNA and CDR2 YNFKEQ. The CDR3 loop spans 15 amino acids.

This chain connects TRBV6-2 or TRBV6-3 to TRBJ2-4; the D is unclear. The germline V and J ends were trimmed by 5 bases and 4 bases, with 15 bases remaining between them. Germline CDR1 MNHEY, CDR2 SVGEGT. The CDR3 sequence is 15 residues long. CDR3 DNA sequence: TGTGCCAGCAGTCGCGAATTGCTTGGTAAAAACATTCAGTACTTC. Protein product: CASSRELLGKNIQYF.

This chain joins TRBV28 and TRBJ2-3; TRBD1 agrees at 8 bases. J was trimmed by 1 base and V by 3 bases; bases with no gene match: 0. CDR1 is MDHEN, CDR2 SYDVKM, per germline. CDR3 length equals 14 residues. The CDR3 sequence: CASSLGQGTDTQYF. The CDR3 DNA reads TGTGCCAGCAGTTTGGGACAGGGCACAGATACGCAGTATTTT.

The gene calls are TRBV3-1 (or the pseudogene TRBV3-2) and TRBJ1-6, with D tentatively TRBD1 (6 bases). There are 14 residues in the CDR3. Trimming took 4 bases from V and 5 from J, leaving 9 bases between them. CDR1 is LGHDT and CDR2 is YNNKEL in the germline V gene (reference sequence). This CDR3 is CASSRGLDNSPLHF. CDR3 bases: TGTGCCAGCAGCCGGGGGCTCGATAATTCACCCCTCCACTTT.

CDR3 coding DNA: TGTGCCACCAGCAGAGATCTTGATAGCGGGTCTAGGTATTTT. Its translation: CATSRDLDSGSRYF. The rearrangement links TRBV15 to TRBJ2-3; 7 bases are shared with TRBD2. From germline, CDR1 is LNHNV and CDR2 YYDKDF (reference sequence). V shed 0 bases and J 14 bases; nucleotides not matched to a gene: 11. The CDR3 contains 14 residues.

V gene TRBV7-3 combines with J gene TRBJ1-6; tentatively, D is TRBD1 (5 bases). In germline, CDR1 is SGHTA, CDR2 FQGTGA. The CDR3 runs 14 residues. V lost 5 bases and J 6 bases, leaving 11 bases between the germline ends. The CDR3 region is CASSRGASNSPLHF. The DNA for the CDR3 is TGTGCCAGCAGCCGTGGGGCCAGTAATTCACCCCTCCACTTT.

The chain carries TRBV27 and TRBJ2-3; 9 bases fit TRBD1. Germline CDR1 reads MNHEY; CDR2 reads SMNVEV (reference sequence). Germline trimming cut 3 bases from V and 3 bases from J; bases unmatched to any gene: 4. The CDR3 is 15 amino acids. The CDR3 bases are TGTGCCAGCAGTTTTTTGGGACAGGGAACAGATACGCAGTATTTT. Translation: CASSFLGQGTDTQYF.

As regards this clone: The junction does not match germline at one end; this may be a read error. The rearrangement uses TRBV6-5 and TRBJ2-3; possibly TRBD1 for D (6 bases). The germline gives CDR1 MNHEY, CDR2 SVGAGI. The CDR3 runs 11 residues. CDR3 residues: CASSRWDTANF. CDR3 nucleotides: TGTGCCAGCAGTCGCTGGGACACCGCGAATTTT.

The chain combines TRBV19 with TRBJ2-1; 11 nucleotides agree with TRBD1. The V gene end was trimmed by 6 bases and the J gene end by 8 bases; junction bases not matched to a gene: 9. The CDR3 loop spans 15 amino acids. Germline loops: CDR1 LNHDA, CDR2 SQIVND (reference sequence). The CDR3 here is CASSNRDRGLDEQFF. The CDR3 DNA follows: TGTGCCAGTAGCAACCGGGACAGGGGGTTGGATGAGCAGTTCTTC.

The chain uses TRBV5-1 and TRBJ2-5, with 8 bases matching TRBD1. CDR1 SGHRS and CDR2 YFSETQ come from the germline V gene. CDR3 length equals 16 residues. J was trimmed by 3 bases and V by 0 bases; bases with no gene match: 7. The CDR3 DNA is TGCGCCAGCAGCTTGGAGTCAGGGGGCGAGAAAGAGACCCAGTACTTC. Its protein product is CASSLESGGEKETQYF. The full variable domain, with the rest looked up from reference TRBV5-1 and TRBJ2-5, is KAGVTQTPRYLIKTRGQQVTLSCSPISGHRSVSWYQQTPGQGLQFLFEYFSETQRNKGNFPGRFSGRQFSNSRSEMNVSTLELGDSALYLCASSLESGGEKETQYFGPGTRLLVL.

V gene TRBV28 combines with J gene TRBJ1-5; a possible D gene is TRBD1 (6 bases). V was shortened by 7 bases and J by 0 bases, with 16 bases between the two germline ends. Germline CDR1 reads MDHEN; CDR2 reads SYDVKM. This CDR3 is built from 16 residues. The DNA for the CDR3 is TGTGCCAGCATTAGTTCGGGACACCCTAGCAATCAGCCCCAGCATTTT. This gives the protein CASISSGHPSNQPQHF.

The gene calls are TRBV6-2 or TRBV6-3 and TRBJ2-5, with TRBD2 matching over 10 bases. J lost 2 bases, V lost 3 bases, and 6 bases had no gene match. Germline CDR1 is MNHEY and CDR2 is SVGEGT. The CDR3 spans 16 residues. The CDR3, as DNA: TGTGCCAGCAGTTATGGTTGGACTAGCGGACAAGAGACCCAGTACTTC. This translates into CASSYGWTSGQETQYF.

The chain joins TRBV6-5 to TRBJ2-2; 9 nucleotides match TRBD1. CDR3 length: 16 amino acids. The trim removed 4 bases at V and 4 bases at J, leaving 7 bases unmatched. The germline CDR1 and CDR2 sequences are MNHEY and SVGAGI. The CDR3 spells CASSSPRQGVTGELFF. The CDR3 coding sequence is TGTGCCAGCAGTTCCCCCCGACAGGGGGTCACCGGGGAGCTGTTTTTT.

The chain combines TRBV19 with TRBJ1-5; no reliable D call. Germline values: CDR1 LNHDA, CDR2 SQIVND (reference sequence). Trimming took off 7 bases at V and 7 bases at J, with 11 bases between the two ends. The CDR3 totals 12 residues. The CDR3 loop reads CASTEGYQPQHF. The CDR3 coding sequence is TGTGCCAGTACCGAGGGTTACCAGCCCCAGCATTTT.

This chain connects TRBV19 to TRBJ1-1, with TRBD1 identical over 8 bases. V trimming: 3 bases; J trimming: 7 bases; junction bases outside the gene matches: 7. This CDR3 has 14 amino acids. The V gene's germline CDR1 is LNHDA and CDR2 SQIVND (reference sequence). The DNA of the CDR3 is TGTGCCAGTAGTATCGGCAGGGGGCCTGATGAAGCTTTCTTT. Protein sequence: CASSIGRGPDEAFF.

The chain has TRBV7-6 and TRBJ2-1, with 11 bases matching TRBD2. The CDR3 is 15 residues long. Germline V gene sequence: CDR1 SGHVS, CDR2 FNYEAQ. V lost 6 bases, J lost 3 bases, and 4 bases stayed unmatched. The CDR3 DNA reads as TGTGCCAGCAGAACTCTAGCGGGGGGCTACAATGAGCAGTTCTTC. It yields the protein CASRTLAGGYNEQFF. Using reference TRBV7-6 and TRBJ2-1 for the parts outside the CDR3, the full variable domain is GAGVSQSPRYKVTKRGQDVALRCDPISGHVSLYWYRQALGQGPEFLTYFNYEAQQDKSGLPNDRFSAERPEGSISTLTIQRTEQRDSAMYRCASRTLAGGYNEQFFGPGTRLTVL.

This clone was seen a few times. The rearrangement joins TRBV18 to TRBJ1-6, with 9 bases identical to TRBD1. The CDR3 has 17 amino acids. V lost 3 bases to trimming and J lost 4 bases; unmatched junction nucleotides: 7. The germline V gene encodes CDR1 KGHSH and CDR2 LQKENI. DNA of the CDR3: TGTGCCAGCTCACCCGGACAGGGGCGGCTATATAATTCACCCCTCCACTTT. Encoded protein: CASSPGQGRLYNSPLHF.